One T cell receptor (beta chain) is described in this entry. This receptor's antigen is unknown. Base qualities are not recorded, but no much larger clone differs from it by a single base. The sample comes from a study of blood T cell repertoires in COVID-19 (TCRdb year 2020). Concerning the study at large: Recovered participants in ImmuneRACE Cohort 3 were defined by two consecutive negative NP/OP PCR tests, clearance by a healthcare professional, or resolution of symptoms. Samples covering the acute and convalescent phases of COVID-19 were provided by collaborators in the United States, Italy and Spain. The material from the prospective study consisted of cDNA or gDNA derived from T cells, B-cell-depleted T cells, or PBMCs. Deeply sampled blood TCRbeta repertoires from subjects exposed to, actively infected with, or recovered from COVID-19 were included in the dataset. The repertoires were made available in a free public database intended to serve as a resource for research on the immune response to SARS-CoV-2. Samples were obtained from the ongoing ImmuneRACE study (first 160 participants) and from 1,254 subjects provided by 6 global collaborators. The sample metadata nearly always contained a de-identified subject ID, COVID-19 status, age in years and sex. HLA class I and class II types, where available, came from metadata supplied by the sample provider rather than from assay-based typing. The full study reports these points: Clinical and demographic metadata were provided uncurated, with the amount varying by source and participant.

TCRbeta CDR3 regions were amplified from genomic DNA by means of the immunoSEQ Assay, a bias-controlled multiplex PCR. The study's processing was this. Nucleated cell counts per sample were estimated from amplification of reference gene primers within the assay. To quantify the absolute abundance of each unique TCRbeta CDR3 rearrangement, sequence reads were collapsed and filtered. For each sample, productive Simpson clonality was calculated as the square root of Simpson's diversity index over productive rearrangements. This immuneACCESS table, as held by TCRdb, lists in-frame sequences with V and J called but not all clones. Of the missing ones, under half trace to an unresolved V gene in checked studies; the others have no known cause. D and trimming come from the DNA, and the V and J calls and clone size come from that table. In this sample the table shows 250,000 to 350,000 clones, 70% to 90% of which occur a single time. Around 2% of the sample is taken by the ten largest.

Trimming removed 4 bases from V and 4 bases from J; the gene matches leave 7 bases unexplained. The germline V gene gives CDR1 as MDHEN and CDR2 as SYDVKM. Measured from the cysteine to the phenylalanine, the CDR3 is 15 residues long. Only the CDR3 DNA is retained, 45 bases long and in frame from the first base. Enrolling through a virtual design, the prospective study's participants ranged in age from roughly 18 to 90 years and lived across 20 to 25 United States geographic areas. In the prospective study, cohorts were assigned on the basis of participant-reported clinical history obtained from a screening survey and a study questionnaire. In the prospective study, whole blood, serum and a nasopharyngeal or oropharyngeal swab were collected from each participant by mobile phlebotomists. Participants in the prospective study had the option to provide additional blood draws and questionnaires over a roughly 2-month period. Before DNA extraction, prospective study blood samples were shipped either frozen or at room temperature.

The chain was built from TRBV28 and TRBJ1-2; 9 bases in the middle match TRBD1. This TCR derives from a woman aged 60-70 years in a cohort exposed to, infected with or recovered from COVID-19 (not recorded which). The material sequenced was PBMCs or T cells enriched from blood (not recorded which). This receptor carries the CDR3 CASSSSGTGFYGYTF. The nucleotides read TGTGCCAGCAGTTCCTCCGGGACAGGGTTCTATGGCTACACCTTC.